This T cell receptor beta chain was obtained from a study of response to subunit inactivated influenza vaccine. Study-level points and caveats: The authors proposed limited new T cell recruitment per seasonal influenza vaccination.

This CDR3 has 11 amino acids. Germline V CDR1 and CDR2: SGHTA, FQGNSA. About this clonotype: No antigen is known for it. The junction departs from germline at one end; a sequencing error may be responsible.

TCRdb independently ran MiXCR on the RT-PCR reads; one entry per CDR3 protein. Seen here are hundreds of thousands of distinct CDR3 sequences, approximately 24% observed once, and the top ten hold approximately 2%. The material was CD4+ T cells sorted from PBMCs, obtained roughly 5 days after vaccination. This receptor was taken from a middle-aged man who received an inactivated influenza vaccine. The chain uses TRBV7-2 and TRBJ2-1; 10 nucleotides line up with TRBD2. CDR3 nucleotides: TGTGCCAGCAGCGTAGGGACTAGCGCGGTCTTC. As protein: CASSVGTSAVF.